Each of the 23 T cell receptor beta chains below was sequenced from the same sample in a study of blood T cells in healthy people across ages. Through a sample-barcoded 5' primer and a J-beta primer mix, a second PCR was run for roughly 6 to 11 cycles. TCRdb processed the 5' RACE reads anew with MiXCR; each CDR3 protein has one entry. The data contain 660,000 or so distinct CDR3 sequences, roughly three fifths of them singletons. The sequenced sample consisted of blood. Every receptor here comes from a man aged 55 to 70 in good health.

The genes are TRBV5-1 and TRBJ2-7; 9 nucleotides agree with TRBD1. Germline CDR1 is SGHRS and CDR2 is YFSETQ. This CDR3 contains 16 residues. V shed 0 bases and J 5 bases; nucleotides not matched to a gene: 9. CDR3 sequence (DNA): TGCGCCAGCAGCTTGGCCGCCGGGACAGGGCCCAACGAGCAGTACTTC. Amino acids: CASSLAAGTGPNEQYF.

This clonotype was picked up a small number of times. This chain joins TRBV11-2 and TRBJ2-1; D is unresolved. Germline V gene lookup returns CDR1 SGHAT and CDR2 FQNNGV. The CDR3 length is 16 residues. The V gene lost 5 bases and the J gene lost 0 bases, with 14 bases spanning the gap. This CDR3 reads CASSPTVLSSYNEQFF. In DNA, the CDR3 is TGTGCCAGCAGCCCTACCGTGTTAAGCTCCTACAATGAGCAGTTCTTC.

The J gene is TRBJ2-3, the V gene TRBV7-2; D gene ambiguous. Germline V gene data show CDR1 as SGHTA and CDR2 as FQGNSA. Deletions cut 3 bases from V and 0 bases from J, with 7 bases between. The CDR3 extends over 14 amino acids. In DNA form, the CDR3 reads TGTGCCAGCAGCTTTGAGTTCAGCACAGATACGCAGTATTTT. Translation gives CASSFEFSTDTQYF.

V is TRBV5-4 and J is TRBJ2-5, with 8 bases aligning to TRBD2. Germline V gives CDR1 SGHNT, CDR2 YYREEE (reference sequence). The CDR3 is made up of 15 amino acids. The V gene end was trimmed by 7 bases and the J gene end by 5 bases; junction bases not matched to a gene: 13. The CDR3 nucleotides are TGTGCCAGCGGGAACAGCCAGAAGCGGGGGGAGACCCAGTACTTC. Translated, it gives CASGNSQKRGETQYF. Using reference TRBV5-4 and TRBJ2-5 for the parts outside the CDR3, the full variable domain is ETGVTQSPTHLIKTRGQQVTLRCSSQSGHNTVSWYQQALGQGPQFIFQYYREEENGRGNFPPRFSGLQFPNYSSELNVNALELDDSALYLCASGNSQKRGETQYFGPGTRLLVL.

The rearrangement links TRBV6-2 or TRBV6-3 to TRBJ2-7; D is possibly TRBD2 (6 bases). The ends were cut back, 7 bases at V and 2 bases at J, with 15 bases in the middle. The CDR3 runs 14 residues. CDR1 MNHEY and CDR2 SVGEGT come from the germline V gene. CDR3 nucleotide sequence: TGTGCCAGCAACTTACGTGGAGGGACCTACGAGCAGTACTTC. It encodes CASNLRGGTYEQYF.

This sequence joins TRBV21-1 and TRBJ1-5; TRBD1, as called in the table, went unchecked against the DNA. TRBV21-1 is deemed a pseudogene. The CDR3 has 17 amino acids. The CDR3 protein is CASSPRGPPGGNQPQHF. CDR3 bases: TGTGCCAGCAGCCCACGGGGCCCCCCAGGGGGTAATCAGCCCCAGCATTTT.

The rearrangement uses TRBV20-1 and TRBJ1-5; D is possibly TRBD1 (6 bases). The V end was cut by 1 base, the J end by 3 bases, with 13 bases between. This CDR3 spans 15 amino acids. The germline V gene encodes CDR1 DFQATT and CDR2 SNEGSKA (reference sequence). CDR3 loop: CSARGETGYNQPQHF. DNA of the CDR3: TGCAGTGCTAGAGGAGAGACAGGTTACAATCAGCCCCAGCATTTT.

The rearrangement links TRBV2 to TRBJ2-7; D gene uncertain. The germline V gene encodes CDR1 SNHLY and CDR2 FYNNEI. This CDR3 is built from 14 residues. The germline V and J ends were trimmed by 6 bases and 12 bases, with 24 bases remaining between them. CDR3 residues: CASSLGRYQETLYF. The CDR3 bases are TGTGCCAGCAGCCTAGGACGCTACCAAGAGACCCTGTACTTC.

The chain is built from TRBV29-1 and TRBJ2-7, with unresolved D. This CDR3 comprises 13 residues. Per germline, CDR1 SQVTM and CDR2 ANQGSEA. V lost 3 bases, J lost 5 bases, and 14 bases lay in between. The CDR3 is CSVEASNLNEQYF. The CDR3 nucleotides are TGCAGCGTTGAGGCCTCTAACTTAAACGAGCAGTACTTC.

This clonotype came up a few times. This chain connects TRBV3-1 to TRBJ2-2; unclear D gene. Germline values: CDR1 LGHDT, CDR2 YNNKEL (reference sequence). The CDR3 length is 12 residues. With 7 bases removed from V and 5 bases from J, the gap between germline ends came to 8 bases. This CDR3 reads CASMTETGELFF. CDR3 DNA sequence: TGTGCCAGCATGACGGAGACCGGGGAGCTGTTTTTT.

The chain joins TRBV5-1 to TRBJ2-3; tentatively, D is TRBD2 (5 bases). CDR1 and CDR2 (germline): SGHRS, YFSETQ. V dropped 6 bases and J dropped 6 bases, with 14 bases sitting between them. This CDR3 region has 13 residues. The CDR3 is CASTWETGDTQYF. The CDR3, as DNA: TGCGCCAGCACCTGGGAGACCGGGGATACGCAGTATTTT.

The chain links TRBV6-1 to TRBJ2-7; perhaps TRBD1 as D (6 bases). V was trimmed by 5 bases and J by 3 bases, leaving 14 bases between them. This CDR3 has 14 residues. Looked up from germline, CDR1 is MNHNS and CDR2 is SASEGT. In DNA form, the CDR3 reads TGTGCCAGCAGTTGCCCGGGACAAGGCTACGAGCAGTACTTC. It is translated as CASSCPGQGYEQYF.

The V and J genes are TRBV9 and TRBJ2-7; TRBD1 aligns across 7 bases. The J call may be mistaken, given a closer DNA end match to TRBJ2-5. Per germline, CDR1 SGDLS and CDR2 YYNGEE. There are 16 residues in the CDR3. CDR3 residues: CASSPLGQALMETQYF. For the CDR3, the DNA is TGTGCCAGCAGCCCCCTAGGACAGGCCCTGATGGAGACCCAGTACTTC.

The rearrangement links TRBV20-1 to TRBJ2-5; TRBD1 aligns across 11 bases. With 4 bases clipped from V and 2 bases from J, the junction kept 6 bases outside the gene matches. CDR1 and CDR2 (germline): DFQATT, SNEGSKA (reference sequence). The CDR3 extends over 15 amino acids. In DNA form, the CDR3 reads TGCAGTGCTACGCCGGGACAGGGGGGTCAAGAGACCCAGTACTTC. Protein: CSATPGQGGQETQYF.

This clonotype was seen only once. This chain joins TRBV20-1 and TRBJ2-1; 8 bases agree with TRBD2. This CDR3 has 15 amino acids. V was clipped by 1 base and J by 3 bases; unmatched bases: 5. Germline CDR1 DFQATT, CDR2 SNEGSKA (reference sequence). The CDR3 protein is CSARVGGGIYNEQFF. CDR3 bases: TGCAGTGCTAGAGTCGGCGGGGGGATCTACAATGAGCAGTTCTTC.

This clonotype was picked up a small number of times. The rearrangement links TRBV20-1 to TRBJ2-5; no definite D call. CDR3 length: 13 amino acids. Germline values: CDR1 DFQATT, CDR2 SNEGSKA (reference sequence). The V end was cut by 0 bases, the J end by 5 bases, with 10 bases between. The CDR3 region is CSARETSWETQYF. DNA for the CDR3: TGCAGTGCTAGAGAGACCTCTTGGGAGACCCAGTACTTC.

The chain has TRBV18 and TRBJ2-7; the match to TRBD1 covers 9 bases. The CDR3 spans 15 residues. V lost 2 bases and J lost 3; bases outside the gene matches: 5. Germline V gene sequence: CDR1 KGHSH, CDR2 LQKENI. CDR3: CASSPGTGMGYEQYF. In DNA, the CDR3 is TGTGCCAGCTCACCAGGGACAGGGATGGGCTACGAGCAGTACTTC.

About this clonotype itself: At one boundary the junction diverges from the germline segment, which might be a read error. This chain links TRBV6-5 with TRBJ2-3, with 9 bases aligning to TRBD1. Germline assignment: CDR1 MNHEY and CDR2 SVGAGI. There are 16 residues in the CDR3. CDR3: CASSYFVTGGTDTQDF. In DNA form, the CDR3 reads TGTGCCAGCAGTTATTTCGTAACAGGGGGCACAGATACGCAGGATTTT.

This chain connects TRBV6-2 or TRBV6-3 to TRBJ1-6, with unresolved D. The CDR3 has 14 residues. Germline V lookup: CDR1 MNHEY, CDR2 SVGEGT. V was clipped by 11 bases and J by 0 bases, with 11 bases between them. CDR3 in amino acids: CAARASSYNSPLHF. The DNA for the CDR3 is TGTGCCGCGAGGGCCTCCTCCTATAATTCACCCCTCCACTTT.

This clonotype has at least ten counts. The V call is TRBV5-1, the J call TRBJ1-2, with 7 bases identical to TRBD1. Germline loops: CDR1 SGHRS, CDR2 YFSETQ. The CDR3 consists of 14 residues. With V trimmed by 6 bases and J by 8 bases, 13 bases remained unmatched. CDR3 protein: CASNIEGTDGGYTF. The CDR3 DNA follows: TGCGCCAGCAACATCGAGGGGACAGATGGCGGCTACACCTTC.

This clonotype occurred once. One end of the junction is discordant with germline, which a read error may explain. The genes are TRBV4-2 and TRBJ2-4, with D maybe TRBD2 (6 bases). The J call is doubtful: the DNA matches TRBJ2-5 better. The CDR3 loop spans 16 amino acids. Germline CDR1 and CDR2: LGHNA and YNFKEQ. This CDR3 is CVSSQAKGGRQETQYF. CDR3 nucleotide sequence: TGTGTCAGCAGCCAAGCTAAAGGAGGGCGCCAAGAGACCCAGTACTTC.

This clonotype has more than one count but fewer than ten. The chain joins TRBV12-3 or TRBV12-4 to TRBJ1-4; the D is unclear. The CDR3 totals 12 residues. V gave up 4 bases and J gave up 7 bases, with 7 bases separating them. The CDR3 region is CASSSTLEKLFF. The CDR3 nucleotides are TGTGCCAGCAGTTCTACACTTGAAAAACTGTTTTTT.

The chain uses TRBV20-1 and TRBJ2-5, with TRBD2 matching over 7 bases. This CDR3 spans 14 amino acids. V was pared by 5 bases and J by 0 bases, with 6 bases of the junction left unmatched. The germline V gene encodes CDR1 DFQATT and CDR2 SNEGSKA (reference sequence). The CDR3 reads CSAHYGGYQETQYF. The CDR3 coding sequence is TGCAGTGCTCATTACGGGGGGTACCAAGAGACCCAGTACTTC.